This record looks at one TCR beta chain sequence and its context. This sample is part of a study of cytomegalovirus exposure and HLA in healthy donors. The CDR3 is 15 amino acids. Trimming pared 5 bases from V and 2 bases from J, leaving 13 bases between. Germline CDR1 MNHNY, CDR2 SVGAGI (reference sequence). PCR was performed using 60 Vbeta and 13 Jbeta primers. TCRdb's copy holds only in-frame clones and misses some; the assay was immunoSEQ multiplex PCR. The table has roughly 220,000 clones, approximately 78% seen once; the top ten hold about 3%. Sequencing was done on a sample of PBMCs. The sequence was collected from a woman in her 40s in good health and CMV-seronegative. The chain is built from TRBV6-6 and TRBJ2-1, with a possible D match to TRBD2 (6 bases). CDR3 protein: CASSPGGPPYNEQFF. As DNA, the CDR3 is TGTGCCAGCAGTCCCGGAGGGCCCCCCTACAATGAGCAGTTCTTC.